Below, 26 T cell receptor beta chains from the same sample are listed, as sequenced in a study of human T cells and chemical hapten exposure. A single record per CDR3 protein comes from TCRdb applying MiXCR to the RACE reads. The sample has 95,000 to 150,000 distinct CDR3 sequences, roughly 14% seen once. The time point: pre-sensitization, week 0. Regarding treatment: therapeutic diphenylcyclopropenone sensitization with weekly scalp DPC. This specimen consisted of whole blood, obtained in connection with sensitization to the hapten diphenylcyclopropenone (DPC). These receptors were taken from a woman in her late teens or twenties with alopecia areata. Some clones in this sample may be carry-over from other donors' samples.

The chain recombines TRBV20-1 with TRBJ2-1; D is uncertain. Per the germline V gene, CDR1 is DFQATT and CDR2 is SNEGSKA (reference sequence). CDR3 size: 11 residues. The V gene lost 8 bases and the J gene lost 9 bases, with 14 bases spanning the gap. The CDR3 spells CSLGTGSEQFF. The CDR3 bases are TGCAGTCTGGGTACCGGCAGTGAGCAGTTCTTC.

This clonotype was seen only a few times. The genes are TRBV4-3 and TRBJ1-6, with D possibly being TRBD1 (6 bases). This CDR3 is 15 amino acids long. Germline CDR1 is LGHNA and CDR2 is YSLEER. The V end was cut by 1 base, the J end by 8 bases, with 12 bases between. The CDR3 DNA reads TGCGCCAGCAGCCAAGTTGGCCAGGGGCATTCACCCCTCCACTTT. Translated, it gives CASSQVGQGHSPLHF.

This clonotype is categorized as medium-sized. The chain recombines TRBV18 with TRBJ1-5, with a tentative D call TRBD1 (5 bases). Between the trimmed V and J ends, which lost 6 bases and 2 bases, there was a span of 8 bases. Germline lookup yields CDR1 KGHSH and CDR2 LQKENI. CDR3 length: 13 residues. The CDR3 is CASSVQGNQPQHF. As DNA, the CDR3 is TGTGCCAGCTCCGTACAGGGCAATCAGCCCCAGCATTTT. The whole variable domain, remainder taken from reference TRBV18 and TRBJ1-5, is NAGVMQNPRHLVRRRGQEARLRCSPMKGHSHVYWYRQLPEEGLKFMVYLQKENIIDESGMPKERFSAEFPKEGPSILRIQQVVRGDSAAYFCASSVQGNQPQHFGDGTRLSIL.

This clonotype has more than one count but fewer than ten. J is TRBJ1-2 and V is TRBV10-3; D is unresolved. Trimming shortened V by 0 bases and J by 4 bases, and 12 bases separated the two germline ends. In germline, CDR1 is ENHRY, CDR2 SYGVKD. This CDR3 is 15 amino acids long. In DNA form, the CDR3 reads TGTGCCATCAGTGAGTCGATCGGGGTGCTCTATGGCTACACCTTC. Translation: CAISESIGVLYGYTF.

This clonotype showed up many times. V usage is TRBV6-2 or TRBV6-3 and J usage is TRBJ1-1, with D uncertain. CDR1 and CDR2 from the germline V gene are MNHEY and SVGEGT. The V end was cut by 7 bases, the J end by 1 base, with 10 bases between. CDR3 length: 13 residues. CDR3: CASTEYKNTEAFF. Here the CDR3 DNA reads TGTGCCAGCACGGAATACAAGAACACTGAAGCTTTCTTT.

This clonotype turned up a few times. J is TRBJ1-2 and V is TRBV29-1; TRBD1 matches 7 bases. The trim removed 2 bases at V and 7 bases at J, leaving 4 bases unmatched. Germline V gene data show CDR1 as SQVTM and CDR2 as ANQGSEA. The CDR3 consists of 12 residues. In nucleotides, the CDR3 is TGCAGCGTTGAATCACAGGGGACTGGCTACACCTTC. This sequence encodes CSVESQGTGYTF.

This clonotype has ten or more counts. V and J are TRBV7-8 and TRBJ1-3; no firm D call. Germline V gives CDR1 SGHVS, CDR2 FQNEAQ. Trimming removed 5 bases from V and 3 bases from J, with 11 bases in between. The CDR3 totals 14 residues. The CDR3 sequence: CASSLERVGNTIYF. For the CDR3, the DNA is TGTGCCAGCAGCCTCGAACGGGTTGGAAACACCATATATTTT.

This clonotype was seen a single time. The chain carries TRBV9 and TRBJ2-3; D call uncertain. CDR1 SGDLS and CDR2 YYNGEE come from the germline V gene. Trimming pared 0 bases from V and 6 bases from J, leaving 8 bases between. CDR3 length equals 13 residues. The CDR3: CASSVDRQDTQYF. For the CDR3, the DNA is TGTGCCAGCAGCGTAGACCGCCAGGATACGCAGTATTTT.

The gene calls are TRBV4-3 and TRBJ1-2, with D perhaps TRBD1 (5 bases). The CDR3 runs to 14 residues. The V gene lost 0 bases and the J gene lost 4 bases, with 9 bases spanning the gap. Germline V gene data show CDR1 as LGHNA and CDR2 as YSLEER. The CDR3 sequence is CASSQEGASYGYTF. The CDR3 coding sequence is TGCGCCAGCAGCCAAGAAGGGGCCTCCTATGGCTACACCTTC.

This clonotype has just a few counts. The V gene is TRBV7-9, the J gene TRBJ2-7; D uncertain. Germline-derived CDR1 and CDR2 are SEHNR and FQNEAQ (reference sequence). The CDR3 sequence is 15 residues long. Deletions cut 1 base from V and 2 bases from J, with 12 bases between. Here the CDR3 reads CASSLGKYTTYEQYF. CDR3 bases: TGTGCCAGCAGCTTAGGGAAATACACCACCTACGAGCAGTACTTC.

This clonotype was detected ten times or more. This chain links TRBV2 with TRBJ2-7, with 8 bases lining up with TRBD2. J gave up 0 bases and V 4 bases, and 2 bases lay outside the gene matches. Germline-derived CDR1 and CDR2 are SNHLY and FYNNEI. This CDR3 is built from 14 residues. The CDR3 region is CASSGTSGSYEQYF. The CDR3 DNA follows: TGTGCCAGCAGTGGAACTAGCGGCTCCTACGAGCAGTACTTC.

The chain uses TRBV12-3 or TRBV12-4 and TRBJ2-1; 14 nucleotides line up with TRBD2. This CDR3 contains 20 residues. The ends lost 7 bases at V and 1 base at J; junction bases unmatched: 15. CDR3 residues: CASTEFGRTSGGISYNEQFF. The CDR3 DNA reads as TGTGCCAGCACCGAGTTCGGGAGGACTAGCGGGGGGATATCCTACAATGAGCAGTTCTTC.

The CDR3 loop reads CASSPLLPVPLETQYF. CDR3 nucleotides: TGTGCCAGCAGCCCCCTCTTGCCAGTTCCTTTGGAGACCCAGTACTTC. V and J are TRBV14 and TRBJ2-5; the D is unclear. Germline assignment: CDR1 SGHDN and CDR2 FVKESK. The V end was cut by 4 bases, the J end by 5 bases, with 20 bases between. CDR3 size: 16 residues.

The chain couples TRBV28 to TRBJ2-5; D not certain. The germline V gene has CDR1 MDHEN and CDR2 SYDVKM. There are 11 residues in the CDR3. Trimming removed 4 bases at V and 9 bases at J, with 9 bases between. CDR3 bases: TGTGCCAGCAGTTCTACGTGGGCCCAGTACTTC. Translating gives CASSSTWAQYF.

The V gene is TRBV6-2 or TRBV6-3, the J gene TRBJ2-1; D is possibly TRBD2 (6 bases). The CDR3 covers 13 residues. The germline V gene encodes CDR1 MNHEY and CDR2 SVGEGT. Deletions cut 2 bases from V and 4 bases from J, with 6 bases between. The CDR3 DNA reads as TGTGCCAGCAGTTACGGGAGGTACAATGAGCAGTTCTTC. This codes for CASSYGRYNEQFF.

This clonotype was observed a handful of times. The rearrangement uses TRBV2 and TRBJ2-7; D is uncertain. CDR3 length: 11 residues. The ends were cut back, 2 bases at V and 6 bases at J, with 5 bases in the middle. Germline V gene sequence: CDR1 SNHLY, CDR2 FYNNEI. The CDR3 nucleotides read TGTGCCAGCAGTGAACCTCCCGAGCAGTACTTC. As protein: CASSEPPEQYF.

The chain employs TRBV2 and TRBJ1-5; a weak D match, TRBD1 (6 bases). V was cut by 6 bases and J by 6 bases, with 15 bases left in between. CDR3 size: 14 residues. Germline CDR1 is SNHLY and CDR2 is FYNNEI. The CDR3 reads CASSTQGFAQPQHF. The CDR3 region has the DNA TGTGCCAGCAGCACACAGGGTTTTGCTCAGCCCCAGCATTTT.

This clonotype was counted between two and nine times. V usage is TRBV6-2 or TRBV6-3 and J usage is TRBJ2-7; D remains ambiguous. The length of the CDR3 is 11 residues. From germline, CDR1 is MNHEY and CDR2 SVGEGT. V gave up 6 bases and J gave up 2 bases, with 5 bases separating them. The CDR3 DNA sequence: TGTGCCAGCAGACGGGCCTACGAGCAGTACTTC. It encodes CASRRAYEQYF.

The genes are TRBV15 and TRBJ2-3, with D perhaps TRBD2 (6 bases). CDR3 length equals 15 residues. Trimming left V 5 bases short and J 0 bases short, with 12 bases between. The germline CDR1 and CDR2 sequences are LNHNV and YYDKDF (reference sequence). The CDR3 region is CATSVGGISTDTQYF. In DNA, the CDR3 is TGTGCCACCAGCGTGGGCGGGATTAGCACAGATACGCAGTATTTT. Complete variable domain (other parts from reference TRBV15 and TRBJ2-3): DAMVIQNPRYQVTQFGKPVTLSCSQTLNHNVMYWYQQKSSQAPKLLFHYYDKDFNNEADTPDNFQSRRPNTSFCFLDIRSPGLGDTAMYLCATSVGGISTDTQYFGPGTRLTVL.

This clonotype was seen more than once but under ten times. The chain combines TRBV6-5 with TRBJ1-5; 12 nucleotides match TRBD1. Germline assignment: CDR1 MNHEY and CDR2 SVGAGI. This CDR3 spans 16 amino acids. The V and J ends lost 0 bases and 6 bases, in that order; junction bases with no gene match: 3. CDR3 in amino acids: CASSYSGQGAGQPQHF. The CDR3 DNA reads TGTGCCAGCAGTTACTCGGGACAGGGGGCCGGTCAGCCCCAGCATTTT.

J is TRBJ2-3 and V is TRBV24-1; D might be TRBD1 (5 bases). This CDR3 is built from 11 residues. CDR1 is KGHDR, CDR2 SFDVKD, per germline. V shed 6 bases and J shed 7 bases, with 7 bases lying between them. CDR3 residues: CATSRGNTQYF. The CDR3 DNA reads as TGTGCCACCAGTAGGGGCAATACGCAGTATTTT.

This chain links TRBV28 with TRBJ2-1; TRBD1 is a possible D gene (5 bases). Trimming removed 5 bases from V and 7 bases from J, with 18 bases in between. This CDR3 spans 15 amino acids. Germline V CDR1 and CDR2: MDHEN, SYDVKM. CDR3 DNA: TGTGCCAGCAGTCCCAGGGTTCTTTCCCTTAATGAGCAGTTCTTC. This codes for CASSPRVLSLNEQFF.

The chain recombines TRBV5-1 with TRBJ1-2, with D possibly TRBD1 on 5 matching bases. Germline V lookup: CDR1 SGHRS, CDR2 YFSETQ. The CDR3 has 15 amino acids. The ends were cut back, 0 bases at V and 0 bases at J, with 9 bases in the middle. For the CDR3, the DNA is TGCGCCAGCAGCTTGGTAGGGGTAGCTAACTATGGCTACACCTTC. Protein: CASSLVGVANYGYTF. The full variable domain, completed using reference TRBV5-1 and TRBJ1-2, is KAGVTQTPRYLIKTRGQQVTLSCSPISGHRSVSWYQQTPGQGLQFLFEYFSETQRNKGNFPGRFSGRQFSNSRSEMNVSTLELGDSALYLCASSLVGVANYGYTFGSGTRLTVV.

Only a few counts were recorded for this clonotype. This rearrangement joins TRBV6-1 to TRBJ2-2; 10 bases line up with TRBD2. The CDR3 has 16 residues. The V and J ends lost 6 bases and 2 bases, in that order; junction bases with no gene match: 6. Per germline, CDR1 MNHNS and CDR2 SASEGT. The CDR3 loop reads CASSSLAGANTGELFF. The DNA of the CDR3 is TGTGCCAGCAGCTCCCTAGCGGGGGCCAACACCGGGGAGCTGTTTTTT.

This clonotype was recorded a few times. The chain recombines TRBV27 with TRBJ2-1, with 8 positions matching TRBD2. V lost 1 base and J lost 7; bases outside the gene matches: 9. This CDR3 is 16 amino acids long. The germline CDR1 and CDR2 sequences are MNHEY and SMNVEV (reference sequence). DNA for the CDR3: TGTGCCAGCAGTTTATACGGGGGGGGCGTTTGGAATGAGCAGTTCTTC. It translates to CASSLYGGGVWNEQFF.

This clonotype has just a few counts. Germline and junction disagree at one end, which may indicate a read error. This chain connects TRBV7-2 to TRBJ1-5, with D tentatively TRBD1 (6 bases). The germline CDR1 and CDR2 sequences are SGHTA and FQGNSA. The length of the CDR3 is 13 residues. The CDR3 region has the DNA TGTGCCAGCAGCCTCACAGGGTATCAACCCCAGCATTTT. This encodes CASSLTGYQPQHF.